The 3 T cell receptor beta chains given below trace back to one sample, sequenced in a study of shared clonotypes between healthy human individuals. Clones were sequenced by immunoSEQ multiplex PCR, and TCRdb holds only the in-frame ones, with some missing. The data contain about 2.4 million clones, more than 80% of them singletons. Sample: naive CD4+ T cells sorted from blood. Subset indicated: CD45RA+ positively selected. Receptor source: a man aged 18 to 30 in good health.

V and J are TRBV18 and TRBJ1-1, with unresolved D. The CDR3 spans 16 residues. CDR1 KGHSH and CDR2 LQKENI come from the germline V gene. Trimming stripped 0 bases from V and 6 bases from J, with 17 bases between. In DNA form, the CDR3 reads TGTGCCAGCTCACCACCCTTGGCAGGACTGGTATCTGAAGCTTTCTTT. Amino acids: CASSPPLAGLVSEAFF. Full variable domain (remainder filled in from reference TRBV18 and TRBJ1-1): NAGVMQNPRHLVRRRGQEARLRCSPMKGHSHVYWYRQLPEEGLKFMVYLQKENIIDESGMPKERFSAEFPKEGPSILRIQQVVRGDSAAYFCASSPPLAGLVSEAFFGQGTRLTVV.

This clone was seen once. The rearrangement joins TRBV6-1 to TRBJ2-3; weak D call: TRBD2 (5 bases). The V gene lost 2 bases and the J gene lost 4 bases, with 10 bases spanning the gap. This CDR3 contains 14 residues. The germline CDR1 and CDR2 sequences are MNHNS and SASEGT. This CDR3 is CASSELALSDTQYF. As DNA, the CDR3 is TGTGCCAGCAGTGAACTAGCTCTTTCAGATACGCAGTATTTT.

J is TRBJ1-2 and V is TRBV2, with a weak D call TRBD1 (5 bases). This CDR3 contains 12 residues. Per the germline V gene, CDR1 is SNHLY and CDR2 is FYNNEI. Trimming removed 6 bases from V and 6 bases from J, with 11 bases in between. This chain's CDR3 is CASRGGQDGYTF. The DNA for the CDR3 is TGTGCCAGCAGGGGCGGACAAGATGGCTACACCTTC.